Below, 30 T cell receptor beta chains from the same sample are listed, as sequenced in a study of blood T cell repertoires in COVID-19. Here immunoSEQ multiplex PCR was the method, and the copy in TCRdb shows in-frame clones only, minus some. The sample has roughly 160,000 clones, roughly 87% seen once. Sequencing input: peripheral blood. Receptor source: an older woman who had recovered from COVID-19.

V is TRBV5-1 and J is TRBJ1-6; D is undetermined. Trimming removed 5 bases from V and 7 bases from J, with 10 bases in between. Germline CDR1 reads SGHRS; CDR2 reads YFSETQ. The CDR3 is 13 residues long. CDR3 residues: CASSGEGNSPLHF. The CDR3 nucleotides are TGCGCCAGCAGTGGAGAAGGAAATTCACCCCTCCACTTT.

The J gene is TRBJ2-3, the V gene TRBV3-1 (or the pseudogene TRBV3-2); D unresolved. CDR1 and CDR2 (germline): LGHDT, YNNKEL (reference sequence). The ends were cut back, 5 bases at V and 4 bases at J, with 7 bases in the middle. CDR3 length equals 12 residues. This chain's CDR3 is CASSYSADTQYF. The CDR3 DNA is TGTGCCAGCAGCTATTCGGCAGATACGCAGTATTTT.

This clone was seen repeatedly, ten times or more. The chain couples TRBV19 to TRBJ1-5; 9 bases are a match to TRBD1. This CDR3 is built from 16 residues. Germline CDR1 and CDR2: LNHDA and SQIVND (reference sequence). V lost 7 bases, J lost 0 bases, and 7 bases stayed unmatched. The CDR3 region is CASTPGQGNSNQPQHF. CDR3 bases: TGTGCCAGTACCCCTGGACAGGGGAATAGCAATCAGCCCCAGCATTTT.

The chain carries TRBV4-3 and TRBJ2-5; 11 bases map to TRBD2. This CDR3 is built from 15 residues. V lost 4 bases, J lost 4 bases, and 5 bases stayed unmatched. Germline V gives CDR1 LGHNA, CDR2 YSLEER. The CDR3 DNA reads TGCGCCAGCAGCCTTAGCGGGGGGGCGGGAGAGACCCAGTACTTC. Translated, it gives CASSLSGGAGETQYF.

CDR3 sequence reads: CASSLVGEGEQYF. The CDR3, as DNA: TGTGCCAGCAGTTTAGTCGGGGAAGGCGAGCAGTACTTC. V gene TRBV12-3 or TRBV12-4 combines with J gene TRBJ2-7, with D possibly matching TRBD2 (5 bases). This CDR3 is 13 amino acids long. V was shortened by 1 base and J by 6 bases, with 10 bases between the two germline ends.

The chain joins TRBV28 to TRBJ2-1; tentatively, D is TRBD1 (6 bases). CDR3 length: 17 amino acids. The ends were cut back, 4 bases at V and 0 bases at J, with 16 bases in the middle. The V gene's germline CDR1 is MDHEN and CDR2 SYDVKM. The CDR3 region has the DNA TGTGCCAGCAGTTCTCTTGAACAGGGTAGCTCCTACAATGAGCAGTTCTTC. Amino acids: CASSSLEQGSSYNEQFF.

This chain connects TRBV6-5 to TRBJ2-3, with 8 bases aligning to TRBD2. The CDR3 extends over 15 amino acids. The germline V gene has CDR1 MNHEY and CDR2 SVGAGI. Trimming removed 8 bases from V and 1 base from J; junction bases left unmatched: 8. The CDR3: CASEPGGAGTDTQYF. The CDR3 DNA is TGTGCCAGCGAACCCGGGGGGGCGGGCACAGATACGCAGTATTTT.

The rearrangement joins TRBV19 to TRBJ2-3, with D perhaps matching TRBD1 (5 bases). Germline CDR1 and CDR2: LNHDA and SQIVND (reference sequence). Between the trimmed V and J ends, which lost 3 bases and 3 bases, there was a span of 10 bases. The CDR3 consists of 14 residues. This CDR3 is CASSIRGATDTQYF. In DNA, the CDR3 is TGTGCCAGTAGTATTAGGGGCGCAACAGATACGCAGTATTTT.

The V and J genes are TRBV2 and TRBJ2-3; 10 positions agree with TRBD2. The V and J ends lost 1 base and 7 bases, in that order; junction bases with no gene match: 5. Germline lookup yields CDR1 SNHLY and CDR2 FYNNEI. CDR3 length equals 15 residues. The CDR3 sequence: CASSEERGGLYTQYF. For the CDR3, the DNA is TGTGCCAGCAGTGAAGAGCGGGGGGGCCTTTATACGCAGTATTTT.

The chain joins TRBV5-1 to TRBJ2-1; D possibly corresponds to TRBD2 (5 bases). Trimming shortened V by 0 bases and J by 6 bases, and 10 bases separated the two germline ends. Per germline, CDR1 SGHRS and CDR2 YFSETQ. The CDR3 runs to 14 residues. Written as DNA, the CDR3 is TGCGCCAGCAGCTTGGCCGGAGGTCCCAATGAGCAGTTCTTC. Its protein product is CASSLAGGPNEQFF.

CDR3 bases: TGTGCCAGCAGTTACTCGAACGCGGGGTCGGGGACTGAAGCTTTCTTT. Translated, it gives CASSYSNAGSGTEAFF. The V call is TRBV6-6, the J call TRBJ1-1; D gene ambiguous. V shed 0 bases and J shed 5 bases, with 16 bases lying between them. Germline V gene data show CDR1 as MNHNY and CDR2 as SVGAGI (reference sequence). The CDR3 is made up of 16 amino acids.

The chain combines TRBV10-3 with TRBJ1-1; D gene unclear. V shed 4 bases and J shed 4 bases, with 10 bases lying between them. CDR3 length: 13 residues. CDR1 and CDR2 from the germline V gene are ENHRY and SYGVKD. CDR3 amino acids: CAISVASGTEAFF. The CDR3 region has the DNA TGTGCCATCAGTGTAGCCTCGGGCACTGAAGCTTTCTTT.

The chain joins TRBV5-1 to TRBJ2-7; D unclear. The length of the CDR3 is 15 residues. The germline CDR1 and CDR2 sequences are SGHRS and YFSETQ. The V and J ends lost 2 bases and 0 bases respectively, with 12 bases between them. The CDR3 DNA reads TGCGCCAGCAGCTTAGACACGTCAAGCTCCTACGAGCAGTACTTC. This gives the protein CASSLDTSSSYEQYF.

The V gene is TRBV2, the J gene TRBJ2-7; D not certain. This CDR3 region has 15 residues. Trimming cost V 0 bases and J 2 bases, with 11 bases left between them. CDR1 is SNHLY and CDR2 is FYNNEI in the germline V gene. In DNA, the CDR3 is TGTGCCAGCAGTGAAGCGGCACAGACAACCTACGAGCAGTACTTC. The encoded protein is CASSEAAQTTYEQYF.

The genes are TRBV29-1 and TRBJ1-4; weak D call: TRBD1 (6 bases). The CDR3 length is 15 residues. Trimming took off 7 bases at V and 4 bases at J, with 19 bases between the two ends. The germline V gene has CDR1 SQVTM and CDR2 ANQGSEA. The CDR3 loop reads CSATINTGINEKLFF. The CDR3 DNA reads TGCAGCGCAACAATAAATACAGGGATTAATGAAAAACTGTTTTTT. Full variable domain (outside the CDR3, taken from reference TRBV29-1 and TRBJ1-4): SAVISQKPSRDICQRGTSLTIQCQVDSQVTMMFWYRQQPGQSLTLIATANQGSEATYESGFVIDKFPISRPNLTFSTLTVSNMSPEDSSIYLCSATINTGINEKLFFGSGTQLSVL.

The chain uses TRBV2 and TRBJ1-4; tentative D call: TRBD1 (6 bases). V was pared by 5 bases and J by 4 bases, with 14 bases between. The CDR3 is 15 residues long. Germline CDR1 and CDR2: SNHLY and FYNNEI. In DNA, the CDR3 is TGTGCCAGCAGTTTACAGGGAAGGGATAATGAAAAACTGTTTTTT. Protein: CASSLQGRDNEKLFF.

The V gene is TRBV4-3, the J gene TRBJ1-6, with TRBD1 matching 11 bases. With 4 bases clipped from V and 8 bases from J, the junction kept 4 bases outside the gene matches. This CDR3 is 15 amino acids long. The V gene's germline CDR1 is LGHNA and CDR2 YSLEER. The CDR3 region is CASSLRTGGDSPLHF. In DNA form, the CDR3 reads TGCGCCAGCAGCCTTAGGACAGGGGGCGATTCACCCCTCCACTTT.

Here the CDR3 DNA reads TGTGCCAGCAGTGGCTCACAGGGGGCCCTGGATAACATTCAGTACTTC. Translating gives CASSGSQGALDNIQYF. The chain joins TRBV2 to TRBJ2-4, with TRBD1 matching 9 bases. The junction had 11 bases not matched to a gene; V was cut back by 4 bases and J by 7 bases. Germline values: CDR1 SNHLY, CDR2 FYNNEI. The CDR3 has 16 residues.

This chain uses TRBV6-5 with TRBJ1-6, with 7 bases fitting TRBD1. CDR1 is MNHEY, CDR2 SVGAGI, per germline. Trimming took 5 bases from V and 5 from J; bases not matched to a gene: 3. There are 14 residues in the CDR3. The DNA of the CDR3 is TGTGCCAGCAGTCGGGACAGAGATAATTCACCCCTCCACTTT. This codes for CASSRDRDNSPLHF.

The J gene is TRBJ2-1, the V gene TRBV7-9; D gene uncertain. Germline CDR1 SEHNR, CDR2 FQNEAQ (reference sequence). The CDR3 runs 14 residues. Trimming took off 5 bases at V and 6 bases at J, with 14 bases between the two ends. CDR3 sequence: CASSPSPTSNEQFF. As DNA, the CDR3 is TGTGCCAGCAGCCCCTCCCCAACGAGCAATGAGCAGTTCTTC.

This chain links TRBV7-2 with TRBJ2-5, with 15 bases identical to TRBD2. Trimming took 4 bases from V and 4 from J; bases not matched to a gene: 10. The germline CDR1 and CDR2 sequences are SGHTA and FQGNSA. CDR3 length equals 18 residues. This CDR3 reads CASSSRRTSGGAPETQYF. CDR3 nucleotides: TGTGCCAGCAGCTCCCGAAGGACTAGCGGGGGGGCCCCAGAGACCCAGTACTTC. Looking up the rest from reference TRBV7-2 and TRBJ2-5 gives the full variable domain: GAGVSQSPSNKVTEKGKDVELRCDPISGHTALYWYRQSLGQGLEFLIYFQGNSAPDKSGLPSDRFSAERTGGSVSTLTIQRTQQEDSAVYLCASSSRRTSGGAPETQYFGPGTRLLVL.

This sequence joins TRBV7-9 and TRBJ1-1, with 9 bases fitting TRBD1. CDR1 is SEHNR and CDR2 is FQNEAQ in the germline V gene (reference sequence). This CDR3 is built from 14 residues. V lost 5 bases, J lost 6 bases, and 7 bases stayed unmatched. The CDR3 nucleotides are TGTGCCAGCAGCCTTGGACAGGGGAAACCTGAAGCTTTCTTT. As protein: CASSLGQGKPEAFF.

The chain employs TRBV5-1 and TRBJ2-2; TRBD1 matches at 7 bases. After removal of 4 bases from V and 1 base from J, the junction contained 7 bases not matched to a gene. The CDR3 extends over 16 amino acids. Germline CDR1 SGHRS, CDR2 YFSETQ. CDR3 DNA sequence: TGCGCCAGCAGCCCAGGGACAGCCTGGAACACCGGGGAGCTGTTTTTT. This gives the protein CASSPGTAWNTGELFF. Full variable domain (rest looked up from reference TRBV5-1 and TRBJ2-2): KAGVTQTPRYLIKTRGQQVTLSCSPISGHRSVSWYQQTPGQGLQFLFEYFSETQRNKGNFPGRFSGRQFSNSRSEMNVSTLELGDSALYLCASSPGTAWNTGELFFGEGSRLTVL.

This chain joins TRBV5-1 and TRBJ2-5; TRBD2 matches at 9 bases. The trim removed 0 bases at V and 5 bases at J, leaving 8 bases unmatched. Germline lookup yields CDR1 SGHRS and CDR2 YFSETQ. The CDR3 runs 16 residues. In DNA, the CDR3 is TGCGCCAGCAGCTTGGCGAGTAGCGGGGGCCTGGAGACCCAGTACTTC. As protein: CASSLASSGGLETQYF.

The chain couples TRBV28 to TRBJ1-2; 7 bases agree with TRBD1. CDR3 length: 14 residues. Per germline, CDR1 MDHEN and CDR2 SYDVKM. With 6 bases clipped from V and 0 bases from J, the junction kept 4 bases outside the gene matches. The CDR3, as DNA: TGTGCCAGCAGGGCAGGGGGAGCTAACTATGGCTACACCTTC. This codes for CASRAGGANYGYTF.

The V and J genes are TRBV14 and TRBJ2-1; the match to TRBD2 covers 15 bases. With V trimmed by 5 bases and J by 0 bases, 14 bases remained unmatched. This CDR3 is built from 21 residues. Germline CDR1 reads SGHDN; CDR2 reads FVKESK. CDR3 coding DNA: TGTGCCAGCAGCAGCCCAGGACTAGCGGGGGGGTCAGTGAGCTCCTACAATGAGCAGTTCTTC. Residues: CASSSPGLAGGSVSSYNEQFF.

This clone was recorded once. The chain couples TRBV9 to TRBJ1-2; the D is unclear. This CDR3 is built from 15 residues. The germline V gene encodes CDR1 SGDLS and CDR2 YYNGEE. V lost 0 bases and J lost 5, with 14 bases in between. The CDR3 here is CASSVAPDAGYGYTF. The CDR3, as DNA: TGTGCCAGCAGCGTAGCTCCCGACGCGGGGTATGGCTACACCTTC. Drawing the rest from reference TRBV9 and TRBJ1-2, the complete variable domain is DSGVTQTPKHLITATGQRVTLRCSPRSGDLSVYWYQQSLDQGLQFLIQYYNGEERAKGNILERFSAQQFPDLHSELNLSSLELGDSALYFCASSVAPDAGYGYTFGSGTRLTVV.

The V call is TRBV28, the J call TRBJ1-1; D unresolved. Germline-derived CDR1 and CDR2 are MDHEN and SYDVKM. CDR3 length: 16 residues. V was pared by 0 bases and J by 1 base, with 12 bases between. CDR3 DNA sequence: TGTGCCAGCAGTTTATGGGGCGGGATGGGGAACACTGAAGCTTTCTTT. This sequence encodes CASSLWGGMGNTEAFF. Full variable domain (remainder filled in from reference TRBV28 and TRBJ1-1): DVKVTQSSRYLVKRTGEKVFLECVQDMDHENMFWYRQDPGLGLRLIYFSYDVKMKEKGDIPEGYSVSREKKERFSLILESASTNQTSMYLCASSLWGGMGNTEAFFGQGTRLTVV.

The CDR3 sequence: CASSYQGSYGYTF. CDR3 in DNA: TGTGCCAGCAGCTACCAGGGATCCTATGGCTACACCTTC. The chain links TRBV7-9 to TRBJ1-2; D is perhaps TRBD1 (5 bases). The CDR3 runs 13 residues. Germline V lookup: CDR1 SEHNR, CDR2 FQNEAQ (reference sequence). V was shortened by 4 bases and J by 4 bases, with 10 bases between the two germline ends. Looking up the rest from reference TRBV7-9 and TRBJ1-2 gives the full variable domain: DTGVSQNPRHKITKRGQNVTFRCDPISEHNRLYWYRQTLGQGPEFLTYFQNEAQLEKSRLLSDRFSAERPKGSFSTLEIQRTEQGDSAMYLCASSYQGSYGYTFGSGTRLTVV.

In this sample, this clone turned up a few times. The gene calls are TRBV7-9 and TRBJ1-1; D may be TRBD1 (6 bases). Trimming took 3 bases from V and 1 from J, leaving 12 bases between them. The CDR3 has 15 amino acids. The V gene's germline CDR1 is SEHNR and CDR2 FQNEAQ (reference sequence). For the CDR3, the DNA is TGTGCCAGCAGCTTTTTCCGGGACAAGAACACTGAAGCTTTCTTT. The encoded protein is CASSFFRDKNTEAFF.